The present TCR beta chain was sequenced within a study of the immune and genomic landscape of osteosarcoma. Study-wide context: Median age at diagnosis was 27 years, range 5-81. Most patients were poor-risk; roughly 67% had died.

The CDR3 length is 12 residues. Per germline, CDR1 LNHNV and CDR2 YYDKDF (reference sequence). Trimming cost V 1 base and J 8 bases, with 8 bases left between them. This clone was counted a single time. Its antigen remains unidentified. Study conclusions and caveats: Clonality was benchmarked against external normal skin and healthy blood data.

Sequencing used immunoSEQ multiplex PCR; TCRdb keeps in-frame clones, though not all of them. The sample lists approximately 310 clones, 60% to 75% seen once, with 15% to 20% in the top ten. The material sequenced was tumor tissue from a local recurrence in the femur. The chain links TRBV15 to TRBJ1-2; D unclear. This receptor was obtained from a man between 65 and 85 years old with osteosarcoma. The CDR3 region has the DNA TGTGCCACCAGCAGAGGGGCCAGCGGCTACACCTTC. Encoded protein: CATSRGASGYTF.